A selection of T cell receptor beta chains follows, all from one sample in a study of CD8+ T cells in alopecia areata. Sequencing used immunoSEQ multiplex PCR; TCRdb keeps in-frame clones, though not all of them. The sample carries 180,000 or so clones, 67% recorded once. Sequenced material: CD8+ T cells sorted from blood, taken at week 0. The receptors shown here come from a human donor with alopecia areata. CDR3s include the opening cysteine and the closing phenylalanine or tryptophan. The D gene is left open where the match is weak. Rows may omit the clone size; those that give it use once, few, many or a size class.

clone_size	d_call	j_call	v_call	cdr3_aa
-	-	TRBJ2-7	TRBV2	CASWFGGPSYEQYF
-	TRBD1	TRBJ2-3	TRBV9	CASSVGMGQGAADTQYF
-	TRBD2	TRBJ2-7	TRBV7-6	CASSASGGYEQYF
-	-	TRBJ2-1	TRBV29-1	CSVGPGGTYNEQFF
-	-	TRBJ1-5	TRBV4-1	CASSQDSGGQRPQHF
few	-	TRBJ2-1	TRBV7-2	CASSLMEGGVYNEQFF
-	TRBD1	TRBJ2-2	TRBV7-9	CASSMPGGNTGELFF
-	-	TRBJ2-7	TRBV9	CASGGIDEQYF
-	TRBD2	TRBJ2-1	TRBV5-6	CASSYPSGGNEQFF
-	TRBD1	TRBJ2-7	TRBV7-2	CASSLGPRDSYEQYF
-	-	TRBJ2-3	TRBV7-2	CALGGLPGDTQYF
-	-	TRBJ2-7	TRBV10-2	CASSEGGPYEQYF
few	TRBD1	TRBJ2-7	TRBV5-1	CASSPWTGGRYEQYF
few	-	TRBJ2-1	TRBV7-9	CASSITELPEQFF
-	TRBD2	TRBJ2-7	TRBV5-6	CACQAGGGGEQYF
many	-	TRBJ2-1	TRBV10-3	CAISESGVEVYNEQFF
once	TRBD2	TRBJ2-1	TRBV2	CASTLRFWGGWNEQFF
-	TRBD1	TRBJ2-7	TRBV10-3	CAIRQGANEQYF
-	-	TRBJ1-1	TRBV5-1	CASSWGTEAFF
-	-	TRBJ1-1	TRBV11-1	CASSLGGSGEAFF
-	-	TRBJ2-7	TRBV7-9	CASSRTDHSYEQYF
-	-	TRBJ1-5	TRBV4-1	CASSQRGYGPQHF
-	TRBD1	TRBJ1-5	TRBV29-1	CSVTGVLGNNQPQHF
-	TRBD1	TRBJ2-7	TRBV7-9	CASSAGVGQGYEQYF
-	-	TRBJ1-5	TRBV4-1	CASSQDAAGPASNQPQHF
-	TRBD1	TRBJ2-7	TRBV5-4	CASSLGQGTSYEQYF